The clone carrying this TCR beta chain appeared a single time. The germline V gene encodes CDR1 MNHEY and CDR2 SMNVEV (reference sequence). Trimming removed 6 bases from V and 7 bases from J; junction bases left unmatched: 8. CDR3 size: 14 residues. This entry comes from a study of blood T cell repertoires in COVID-19. Sequencing was performed with immunoSEQ multiplex PCR; in TCRdb, only in-frame clones are kept and a portion is missing. The table includes 200,000 to 250,000 clones, 84% detected once. The chain joins TRBV27 to TRBJ1-2, with 10 bases aligning to TRBD1. The clonotype comes from a woman aged 40 to 50 who had recovered from COVID-19. Material: PBMCs or T cells enriched from blood (not recorded which). The CDR3 reads CASSYRQGALGYTF. DNA for the CDR3: TGTGCCAGCAGCTACAGACAGGGGGCGCTTGGCTACACCTTC.